This record concerns one T cell receptor beta chain sequence. Antigen: not known. CDR3 length equals 14 residues. V lost 0 bases, J lost 4 bases, and 0 bases stayed unmatched. Germline V gene sequence: CDR1 SGDLS, CDR2 YYNGEE. This sample stems from a study of glioma-infiltrating T cells. Using RNA template, CDR3s of TCR alpha and beta were amplified with iRepertoire arm-PCR. Input was about 100-450 ng of tissue mRNA or PBMC total RNA. TCRdb used MiXCR to reprocess the multiplex PCR reads, holding one entry per CDR3 protein. The sample records around 180,000 distinct CDR3 sequences, more than 35% being singletons. Study-wide results and limits: Above-expected tissue-blood divergence occurred in all gliomas, most in low-grade ones. Tissue and blood shared very few CDR3 sequences.

This sequence originates from a human donor with low-grade glioma or glioblastoma, undergoing nonglioma brain surgery, or in good health (not recorded which). The sequenced material came from glioma tissue, nonneoplastic brain tissue, or PBMCs (not recorded which). V usage is TRBV9 and J usage is TRBJ1-2, with TRBD1 matching 10 bases. The CDR3 DNA follows: TGTGCCAGCAGCGTAGGGACAGGGGGCTATGGCTACACCTTC. Its protein product is CASSVGTGGYGYTF.